These 24 T cell receptor beta chains were sequenced from one sample in a study of immune evolution from preneoplasia to lung adenocarcinoma. Clones were read by immunoSEQ multiplex PCR, and TCRdb kept only the in-frame ones, dropping some. This table holds about 1,600 clones, less than 20% found once. The sample taken for sequencing was FFPE invasive lung adenocarcinoma tissue. The receptors here all came from a person aged 45 to 69 with lung adenocarcinoma.

This clone was seen a handful of times. J is TRBJ2-1 and V is TRBV6-1; the D is unclear. The CDR3 is 15 amino acids. The germline V gene encodes CDR1 MNHNS and CDR2 SASEGT. The V gene lost 7 bases and the J gene lost 0 bases, with 13 bases spanning the gap. The CDR3 sequence: CASIKLVSSYNEQFF. In DNA, the CDR3 is TGTGCCAGCATCAAGCTCGTGAGCTCCTACAATGAGCAGTTCTTC.

In nucleotides, the CDR3 is TGTGCCAGCAGTACCGCCGGGACAGGGAGCACAGATACGCAGTATTTT. The encoded protein is CASSTAGTGSTDTQYF. The V gene is TRBV27, the J gene TRBJ2-3; 9 nucleotides align to TRBD1. The germline gives CDR1 MNHEY, CDR2 SMNVEV (reference sequence). This CDR3 contains 16 residues. V was clipped by 5 bases and J by 0 bases; unmatched bases: 6.

V is TRBV7-9 and J is TRBJ1-2, with D perhaps matching TRBD1 (6 bases). The CDR3 runs to 16 residues. CDR1 and CDR2 from the germline V gene are SEHNR and FQNEAQ (reference sequence). Trimming took 1 base from V and 3 from J, leaving 15 bases between them. The DNA for the CDR3 is TGTGCCAGCAGCTTAGTCCATTACAGGGAAGACTATGGCTACACCTTC. The encoded protein is CASSLVHYREDYGYTF.

This CDR3 is CAWSFNGQDTQYF. The CDR3 DNA sequence: TGTGCCTGGAGTTTCAACGGACAAGATACGCAGTATTTT. The chain carries TRBV30 and TRBJ2-3; maybe TRBD1 (5 bases). CDR3 size: 13 residues. With 2 bases removed from V and 5 bases from J, the gap between germline ends came to 11 bases. CDR1 is GTSNPN and CDR2 is SVGIG in the germline V gene (reference sequence).

This chain links TRBV19 with TRBJ2-7; D might be TRBD1 (6 bases). Germline-derived CDR1 and CDR2 are LNHDA and SQIVND (reference sequence). The CDR3 is made up of 15 amino acids. Deletions cut 1 base from V and 3 bases from J, with 13 bases between. The CDR3 loop reads CASSIGGQGGYEQYF. The CDR3 DNA reads as TGTGCCAGTAGTATAGGGGGGCAGGGCGGCTACGAGCAGTACTTC.

This clone has just a few counts. The chain combines TRBV20-1 with TRBJ1-2, with D unclear. Germline CDR1 DFQATT, CDR2 SNEGSKA (reference sequence). The CDR3 is 11 amino acids. Trimming removed 0 bases from V and 8 bases from J, with 7 bases in between. The CDR3 DNA is TGCAGTGCTAGAGACACGTCAGGCTACACCTTC. It is translated as CSARDTSGYTF.

This clone was detected a few times. The genes are TRBV19 and TRBJ2-7; 9 nucleotides line up with TRBD1. CDR1 is LNHDA, CDR2 SQIVND, per germline (reference sequence). The trim removed 1 base at V and 2 bases at J, leaving 9 bases unmatched. The CDR3 totals 17 residues. The CDR3 DNA follows: TGTGCCAGTAGTATAGGACCCCCCCGACAGGGGGCCTACGAGCAGTACTTC. This translates into CASSIGPPRQGAYEQYF.

V and J are TRBV12-1 and TRBJ2-3; the D call TRBD2 from the table was never checked on the DNA. TRBV12-1 is a documented pseudogene. The CDR3 spans 15 residues. CDR3 nucleotide sequence: TGTGCCAGCAGCCTTCCGGGACTAGCGTCAGATACGCAGTATTTT. The encoded protein is CASSLPGLASDTQYF.

The J gene is TRBJ2-1, the V gene TRBV14; D gene uncertain. With 0 bases removed from V and 0 bases from J, the gap between germline ends came to 9 bases. The CDR3 loop spans 16 amino acids. Germline CDR1 is SGHDN and CDR2 is FVKESK. DNA of the CDR3: TGTGCCAGCAGCCAAGATCCAGGATACTCCTACAATGAGCAGTTCTTC. Translated: CASSQDPGYSYNEQFF.

As DNA, the CDR3 is TGTGCCAGCAGCTTAGGCAGGGACAGCACGACTGGCTACACCTTC. It encodes CASSLGRDSTTGYTF. The chain carries TRBV11-2 and TRBJ1-2; 7 bases align to TRBD1. This CDR3 region has 15 residues. Germline assignment: CDR1 SGHAT and CDR2 FQNNGV. Trimming at V came to 1 base and at J to 7 bases, leaving 9 bases not matched to a gene.

This clone has just a few counts. This chain connects TRBV6-6 to TRBJ1-5; TRBD1 is a possible D gene (6 bases). CDR3 length: 16 amino acids. Germline V gene lookup returns CDR1 MNHNY and CDR2 SVGAGI (reference sequence). The V and J ends lost 7 bases and 0 bases respectively, with 16 bases between them. The CDR3 coding sequence is TGTGCCAGCACTCGTGTCAGGGGCAATAGCAATCAGCCCCAGCATTTT. It codes for CASTRVRGNSNQPQHF.

This sequence joins TRBV5-1 and TRBJ2-1; 11 bases are shared with TRBD2. The CDR3 contains 16 residues. J lost 7 bases, V lost 4 bases, and 10 bases had no gene match. Germline CDR1 reads SGHRS; CDR2 reads YFSETQ. CDR3 DNA: TGCGCCAGCAGCCCACCCACTAGCGGGAGTCGGAATGAGCAGTTCTTC. Its translation is CASSPPTSGSRNEQFF.

The chain recombines TRBV19 with TRBJ1-5; a possible D gene is TRBD1 (6 bases). V was cut by 10 bases and J by 7 bases, with 14 bases left in between. Germline V gives CDR1 LNHDA, CDR2 SQIVND (reference sequence). The CDR3 is 12 residues long. The CDR3 here is CATQGGKQPQHF. The CDR3 DNA is TGTGCCACCCAAGGGGGTAAACAGCCCCAGCATTTT.

This clone turned up a few times. The chain combines TRBV5-6 with TRBJ2-1; 11 bases fit TRBD2. Looked up from germline, CDR1 is SGHDT and CDR2 is YYEEEE. J gave up 4 bases and V 4 bases, and 4 bases lay outside the gene matches. This CDR3 region has 15 residues. The CDR3 DNA sequence: TGTGCCAGCAGCCAAACTAGCGGGAGTTACAATGAGCAGTTCTTC. It is translated as CASSQTSGSYNEQFF.

The sample holds a few counts of this clone. This chain uses TRBV28 with TRBJ2-7; D is possibly TRBD1 (6 bases). Germline assignment: CDR1 MDHEN and CDR2 SYDVKM. CDR3 size: 13 residues. V was trimmed by 3 bases and J by 6 bases, leaving 12 bases between them. The CDR3 DNA sequence: TGTGCCAGCAGTTTTGACAGGTGGGTCGAGCAGTACTTC. Translation: CASSFDRWVEQYF. Filled out from reference TRBV28 and TRBJ2-7, the complete variable domain reads DVKVTQSSRYLVKRTGEKVFLECVQDMDHENMFWYRQDPGLGLRLIYFSYDVKMKEKGDIPEGYSVSREKKERFSLILESASTNQTSMYLCASSFDRWVEQYFGPGTRLTVT.

The chain uses TRBV7-9 and TRBJ1-2, with D unresolved. Trimming cost V 1 base and J 8 bases, with 11 bases left between them. Germline V gene lookup returns CDR1 SEHNR and CDR2 FQNEAQ (reference sequence). The CDR3 spans 13 residues. The CDR3 is CASSLVGLKGYTF. CDR3 DNA sequence: TGTGCCAGCAGCTTAGTTGGGCTTAAAGGCTACACCTTC.

This clone was detected only a few times. The chain is built from TRBV18 and TRBJ1-5; TRBD1 is a possible D gene (5 bases). Trimming took off 0 bases at V and 4 bases at J, with 10 bases between the two ends. The CDR3 is 15 residues long. In germline, CDR1 is KGHSH, CDR2 LQKENI. The CDR3 coding sequence is TGTGCCAGCTCACCACCGGGGCCCCAAAATCAGCCCCAGCATTTT. Its protein product is CASSPPGPQNQPQHF.

This sequence joins TRBV7-3 and TRBJ2-5, with D hard to call. The CDR3 consists of 13 residues. Looked up from germline, CDR1 is SGHTA and CDR2 is FQGTGA. The V end was cut by 4 bases, the J end by 2 bases, with 8 bases between. The CDR3 nucleotides are TGTGCCAGCAGCTGGGGAATACAAGAGACCCAGTACTTC. Translating gives CASSWGIQETQYF.

The gene calls are TRBV5-1 and TRBJ2-7; 10 nucleotides match TRBD1. V dropped 5 bases and J dropped 6; count of bases not matched to a gene: 8. This CDR3 comprises 14 residues. CDR1 is SGHRS, CDR2 YFSETQ, per germline. CDR3 sequence: CASSGGDRGREQYF. In nucleotides, the CDR3 is TGCGCCAGCAGTGGGGGAGACAGGGGGCGCGAGCAGTACTTC.

This clone occurred a few times. This rearrangement joins TRBV11-1 to TRBJ2-1, with D unresolved. This CDR3 contains 16 residues. V lost 0 bases and J lost 4, with 13 bases in between. Germline V gives CDR1 SGHAT, CDR2 FQDESV (reference sequence). This chain's CDR3 is CASSLAAGRDYNEQFF. The CDR3 nucleotides read TGTGCCAGCAGCTTAGCGGCAGGTCGAGATTACAATGAGCAGTTCTTC.

This clone was recorded a few times. The chain combines TRBV9 with TRBJ2-6; a possible D gene is TRBD1 (5 bases). The V and J ends lost 6 bases and 2 bases respectively, with 6 bases between them. The CDR3 is 13 residues long. Germline assignment: CDR1 SGDLS and CDR2 YYNGEE. Here the CDR3 DNA reads TGTGCCAGCAACAGGCCTGGGGCCAACGTCCTGACTTTC. Amino acids: CASNRPGANVLTF.

This clone was seen a handful of times. This chain connects TRBV4-1 to TRBJ2-5; D is ambiguous. V was cut by 0 bases and J by 0 bases, with 8 bases left in between. CDR3 length: 15 amino acids. Looked up from germline, CDR1 is MGHRA and CDR2 is YSYEKL. The DNA of the CDR3 is TGCGCCAGCAGCCAAGATCCTGAGGACCAAGAGACCCAGTACTTC. Amino acid sequence: CASSQDPEDQETQYF.

The table lists this clone with a few counts. The CDR3 DNA follows: TGTGCCAGCAGTCAGAGCGATGAGCAGTTCTTC. It encodes CASSQSDEQFF. The chain has TRBV2 and TRBJ2-1; no clear D. CDR3 size: 11 residues. Germline V CDR1 and CDR2: SNHLY, FYNNEI. V was shortened by 5 bases and J by 8 bases, with 7 bases between the two germline ends.

J is TRBJ2-5 and V is TRBV7-9; TRBD2 aligns across 10 bases. The CDR3 extends over 18 amino acids. Per germline, CDR1 SEHNR and CDR2 FQNEAQ (reference sequence). V lost 3 bases, J lost 0 bases, and 10 bases stayed unmatched. CDR3 DNA: TGTGCCAGCAGCTTTCTAGCGGGAGATATCTCGTACCAAGAGACCCAGTACTTC. As protein: CASSFLAGDISYQETQYF. The variable domain in full, with the rest retrieved from reference TRBV7-9 and TRBJ2-5, is DTGVSQNPRHKITKRGQNVTFRCDPISEHNRLYWYRQTLGQGPEFLTYFQNEAQLEKSRLLSDRFSAERPKGSFSTLEIQRTEQGDSAMYLCASSFLAGDISYQETQYFGPGTRLLVL.